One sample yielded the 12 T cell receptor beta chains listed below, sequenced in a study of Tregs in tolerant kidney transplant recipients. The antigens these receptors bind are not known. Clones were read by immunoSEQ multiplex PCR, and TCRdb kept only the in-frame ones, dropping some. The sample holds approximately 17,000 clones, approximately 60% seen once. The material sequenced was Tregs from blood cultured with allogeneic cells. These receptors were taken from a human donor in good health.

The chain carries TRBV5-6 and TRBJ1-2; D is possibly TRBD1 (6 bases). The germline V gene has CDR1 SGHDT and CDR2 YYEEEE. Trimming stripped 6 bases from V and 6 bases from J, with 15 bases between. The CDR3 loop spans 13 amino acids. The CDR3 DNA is TGTGCCAGCACCATCTCAGGGGTTAATGGCTACACCTTC. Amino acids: CASTISGVNGYTF.

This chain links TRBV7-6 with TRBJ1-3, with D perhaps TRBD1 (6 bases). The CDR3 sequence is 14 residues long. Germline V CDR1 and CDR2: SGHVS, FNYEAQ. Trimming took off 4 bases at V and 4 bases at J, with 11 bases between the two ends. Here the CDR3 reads CASSYGQLGNTIYF. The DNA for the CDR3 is TGTGCCAGCAGCTACGGACAGTTAGGAAACACCATATATTTT.

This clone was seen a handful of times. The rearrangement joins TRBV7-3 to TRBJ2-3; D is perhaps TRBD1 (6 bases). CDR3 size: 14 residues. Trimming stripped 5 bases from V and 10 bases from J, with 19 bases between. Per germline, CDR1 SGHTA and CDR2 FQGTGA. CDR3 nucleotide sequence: TGTGCCAGCAGCCAAGGGTGGGGGCTCCGAGCGCAGTATTTT. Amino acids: CASSQGWGLRAQYF.

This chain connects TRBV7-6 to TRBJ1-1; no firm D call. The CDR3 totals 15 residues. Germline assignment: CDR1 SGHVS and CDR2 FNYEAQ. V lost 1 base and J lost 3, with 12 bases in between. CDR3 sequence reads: CASSLVSFGDTEAFF. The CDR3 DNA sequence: TGTGCCAGCAGCTTAGTCAGTTTTGGGGACACTGAAGCTTTCTTT.

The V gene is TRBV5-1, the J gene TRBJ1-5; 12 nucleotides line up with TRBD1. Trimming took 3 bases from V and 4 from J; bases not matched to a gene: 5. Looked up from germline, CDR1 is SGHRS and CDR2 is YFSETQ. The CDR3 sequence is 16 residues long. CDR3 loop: CASSSGTGGRNQPQHF. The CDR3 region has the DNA TGCGCCAGCAGCTCGGGGACAGGGGGCCGGAATCAGCCCCAGCATTTT.

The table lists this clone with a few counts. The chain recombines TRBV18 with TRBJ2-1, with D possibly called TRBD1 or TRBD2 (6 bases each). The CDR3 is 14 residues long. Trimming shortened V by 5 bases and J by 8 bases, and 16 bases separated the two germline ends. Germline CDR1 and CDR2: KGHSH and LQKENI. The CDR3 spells CASSVRRRGDEQFF. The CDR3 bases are TGTGCCAGCTCAGTCAGGAGGAGGGGGGATGAGCAGTTCTTC.

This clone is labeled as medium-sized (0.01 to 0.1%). CDR3 protein: CASSLAKAGKGEQFF. In nucleotides, the CDR3 is TGTGCCAGCAGCTTGGCCAAAGCTGGTAAGGGGGAGCAGTTCTTC. V is TRBV5-4 and J is TRBJ2-1, with D tentatively TRBD1 (5 bases). This CDR3 has 15 residues. Trimming cost V 0 bases and J 10 bases, with 17 bases left between them. The germline V gene encodes CDR1 SGHNT and CDR2 YYREEE (reference sequence).

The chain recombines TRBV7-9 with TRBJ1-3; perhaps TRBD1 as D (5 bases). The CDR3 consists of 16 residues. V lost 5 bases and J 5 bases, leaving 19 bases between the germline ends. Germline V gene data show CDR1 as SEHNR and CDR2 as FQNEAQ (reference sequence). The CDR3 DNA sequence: TGTGCCAGCAGCATGGAACTAGGGGCGTTAAGAAACACCATATATTTT. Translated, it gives CASSMELGALRNTIYF.

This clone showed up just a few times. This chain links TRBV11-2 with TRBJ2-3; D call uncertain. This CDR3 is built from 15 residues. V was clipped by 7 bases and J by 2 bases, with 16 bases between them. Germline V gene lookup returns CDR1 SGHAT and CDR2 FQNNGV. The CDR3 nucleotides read TGTGCCAGCAAAACCTTCGGCGACTTCACAGATACGCAGTATTTT. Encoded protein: CASKTFGDFTDTQYF.

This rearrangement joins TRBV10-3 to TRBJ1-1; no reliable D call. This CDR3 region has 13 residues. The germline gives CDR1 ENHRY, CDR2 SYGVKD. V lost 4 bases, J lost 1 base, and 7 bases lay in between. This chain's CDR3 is CAISASRNTEAFF. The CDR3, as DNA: TGTGCCATCAGTGCCAGTCGGAACACTGAAGCTTTCTTT.

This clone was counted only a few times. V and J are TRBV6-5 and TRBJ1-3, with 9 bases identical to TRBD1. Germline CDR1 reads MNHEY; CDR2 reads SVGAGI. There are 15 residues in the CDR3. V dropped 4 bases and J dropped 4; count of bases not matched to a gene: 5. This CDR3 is CASSSTGGLGNTIYF. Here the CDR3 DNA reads TGTGCCAGCAGTTCAACAGGGGGCTTAGGAAACACCATATATTTT.

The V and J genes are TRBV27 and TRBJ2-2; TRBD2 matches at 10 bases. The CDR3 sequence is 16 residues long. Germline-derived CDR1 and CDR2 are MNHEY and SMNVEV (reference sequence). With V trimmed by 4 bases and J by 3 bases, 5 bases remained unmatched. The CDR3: CASSSPSGRDTGELFF. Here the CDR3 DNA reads TGTGCCAGCAGTTCCCCTAGCGGGAGAGACACCGGGGAGCTGTTTTTT.